Included here is one T cell receptor beta chain sequence, with context. Its antigen remains unidentified. Germline V CDR1 and CDR2: GTSNPN, SVGIG (reference sequence). J gave up 7 bases and V 2 bases, and 13 bases lay outside the gene matches. The CDR3 runs 15 residues. All donors participated as healthy donors of bone marrow. With 60 Vbeta and 13 Jbeta primers, the PCR was carried out. This table comes from immunoSEQ multiplex PCR, and its TCRdb copy is limited to in-frame clones, with some not included. This sample has roughly 80,000 clones, with 60% to 80% found just once. The sample comes from a study of cytomegalovirus exposure and HLA in healthy donors. Overall study findings and caveats: Researchers reported that a few CMV-associated chains were confirmed in vitro as CMV antigen-specific.

The receptor was isolated from a middle-aged woman in good health and CMV-seronegative. The gene calls are TRBV30 and TRBJ1-1; 7 nucleotides line up with TRBD1. The sample taken for sequencing was PBMCs. The CDR3 bases are TGTGCCTGGAGTATATCCCCACAGGGGAGGAGTGAAGCTTTCTTT. Its translation is CAWSISPQGRSEAFF.